The clone carrying this TCR beta chain showed up just once. Clinical history as reported by participants underpinned cohort assignment. Symptom resolution, clearance, or two negative PCRs marked donors in Cohort 3 as recovered. The record originates from a study of blood T cell repertoires in COVID-19. Overall study: Italy, Spain and the United States were the sources of the convalescent and acute COVID-19 samples.

The V gene's germline CDR1 is SGHDN and CDR2 FVKESK. The CDR3 has 12 residues. Trimming removed 3 bases at V and 4 bases at J, with 6 bases between. Profiling relied on immunoSEQ multiplex PCR, and the TCRdb table lists in-frame clones only, not all of them. The repertoire includes approximately 300,000 clones, 70% to 90% of them detected once, and about 4% sits in the top ten. J is TRBJ1-1 and V is TRBV14; D unclear. The TCR comes from a man aged 25-40 years who had recovered from COVID-19. The sequencing sample was made of PBMCs or T cells enriched from blood (not recorded which). CDR3 loop: CASSHGSTEAFF. CDR3 in DNA: TGTGCCAGCAGCCATGGCAGCACTGAAGCTTTCTTT. Full variable domain (remainder filled in from reference TRBV14 and TRBJ1-1): EAGVTQFPSHSVIEKGQTVTLRCDPISGHDNLYWYRRVMGKEIKFLLHFVKESKQDESGMPNNRFLAERTGGTYSTLKVQPAELEDSGVYFCASSHGSTEAFFGQGTRLTVV.